A single TCR beta chain is shown here with its context. It lacks a known antigen. The sample holds no much larger clone one base away, and base qualities are not on file. The data originate from a study of T cell responses to AZD1222 COVID-19 vaccine (dated by TCRdb to the early 2020s). With regard to the full study: TCR sequencing was performed for about 250 trial participants, of whom some 200 were given two doses of AZD1222 and 26 were given two doses of MenACWY control vaccine. Trial participants were enrolled by age into subgroups of 18-55, 56-69 and 70-plus years, and around 150, 28 and 57 TCR-sequenced participants, respectively, were included in these subgroups. Beyond this particular receptor, the publication reports: A significant rise in spike-specific TCR breadth and depth was observed after two AZD1222 doses relative to day 0 and relative to MenACWY recipients. Participants were mostly white British and included more females than males, and it was suggested by the authors that clonal diversity may have been underestimated. Epitopes outside the regions mutated in the B.1.351 and B.1.1.7 variants were reportedly recognized by nearly half of the unique spike-specific TCRs. In the small 56-69-year group, the increase in depth fell short of significance, most likely because of low power. No day 14 peak-response samples were available, so repertoires were characterized only after the peak T cell response. CD4 TCRs associated with the vaccine covered the entire spike protein, and the dominant responses were in regions 160-218 and 743-854. Conclusions about previously exposed vaccinees are limited because only six or seven AZD1222 recipients were SARS-CoV-2 seropositive at baseline.

Including the terminal cysteine and phenylalanine, the CDR3 comprises 15 residues. The only DNA kept is the CDR3, 45 bases in frame from the first base. V loses 2 bases at its end and J loses 8 bases; junction bases beyond the gene matches: 8. Sequences MDHEN (CDR1) and SYDVKM (CDR2) are obtained from the germline V gene. This sample's time point label indicates: about 28 days (+/-7) after the second vaccine dose. Because spike-specific TCR depth and breadth did not differ between the two schedules, AZD1222 recipients who got a second dose at roughly 4 weeks were pooled with those who got a second dose at roughly 12 weeks. The vaccinee samples were drawn from two UK trials, COV001 and COV002, one of which was a single-blind randomized controlled phase 2/3 trial testing AZD1222 (ChAdOx1 nCoV-19) in healthy adults. Trial participant PBMC samples were collected at day 0 and day 28 after the second dose for TCRbeta chain sequencing.

The CDR3 regions of human TCRbeta chains were analyzed by immunosequencing. Per the source publication's procedure: Repertoire TCRs were checked for matches against a reference library of SARS-CoV-2-specific TCRs that had been generated using the MIRA antigen-specificity platform. Breadth meant the fraction of unique TCRs that were SARS-CoV-2-associated, whereas depth meant the fraction of total T cells that were SARS-CoV-2-associated. Using the MIRA data, each spike-specific TCR was mapped to the spike region that the TCR reacts to and placed in a CD4 or CD8 class. Log10-transformed breadth and depth values were compared by one-way ANOVA with Sidak's multiple comparisons tests. The table was pulled from immuneACCESS by TCRdb, which kept in-frame rearrangements only. Such tables lose some clones; where checked, under half of the loss comes from unresolved V genes, and the rest has no known cause. That table is the source of V, J and clone size, and D and trimming were worked out from the DNA. This sample comprises just over 30,000 clones, around nine tenths of them detected only once. The top ten hold roughly 15% of the sample.

The sequence is built from TRBV28 and TRBJ2-1, with 8 bases aligning to TRBD2. The input for sequencing was peripheral blood, taken 28 days after the second AZD1222 dose. The TCR sequence derives from an adult who received the AZD1222 COVID-19 vaccine. This receptor carries the CDR3 CASSLLRGGPYEQFF. The DNA sequence is as follows: TGTGCCAGCAGTTTACTTCGGGGGGGGCCATATGAGCAGTTCTTC.